This TCR beta chain was captured by sequencing in a study of T cells after yellow fever vaccination. 5'RACE template switching generated TCR cDNA, adding a universal primer site and UMIs. One entry per CDR3 protein, called by TCRdb with MiXCR from the 5' RACE reads. This sample has approximately 610,000 distinct CDR3 sequences, with 17% found just once. Worth noting for this clonotype: No antigen is known for it.

Whole-study results and caveats: After the booster, approximately 95% of CD4 and 75% to 90% of CD8 primary-response clones were re-detected. Some clonotypes were seen in both the CD4 and the CD8 compartments. These made up a small share and likely arose from convergent recombination. Abundant clonotypes from the bulk population could contaminate FACS-sorted repertoires.

The V gene lost 4 bases and the J gene lost 3 bases, with 16 bases spanning the gap. CDR1 is SGHNT and CDR2 is YYREEE in the germline V gene (reference sequence). The CDR3 loop spans 15 amino acids. V gene TRBV5-4 combines with J gene TRBJ1-1; tentative D call: TRBD1 (5 bases). This specimen was PBMCs, taken about 5 days after the first yellow fever vaccination. The sequence derives from a man aged 18 to 30 who received the YFV17D yellow fever vaccine. This chain's CDR3 is CASSAYWDSDTEAFF. CDR3 bases: TGTGCCAGCAGCGCTTACTGGGACTCTGACACTGAAGCTTTCTTT.